Listed here are 11 T cell receptor beta chains from one sample, sequenced in a study of human T cells and chemical hapten exposure. A single record per CDR3 protein comes from TCRdb applying MiXCR to the RACE reads. The sample carries more than 110,000 distinct CDR3 sequences, 10% to 15% recorded once. Time point of the sample: patch test 2, 6 weeks after DPC sensitization. Treatment of the sample: therapeutic diphenylcyclopropenone sensitization with weekly scalp DPC. The material sequenced was whole blood, taken in connection with sensitization to the hapten diphenylcyclopropenone (DPC). The receptors originated from a woman between 45 and 65 years old with alopecia areata. Some clones in this sample may be carry-over from other donors' samples.

This clonotype appeared a few times. This rearrangement joins TRBV10-1 to TRBJ2-1, with TRBD2 matching over 7 bases. CDR3 length: 13 amino acids. The germline V gene encodes CDR1 WNHNN and CDR2 SYGVQD (reference sequence). Trimming cost V 6 bases and J 6 bases; bases outside gene matches: 5. CDR3 sequence reads: CASSQRDANEQFF. CDR3 nucleotides: TGCGCCAGCAGCCAGCGGGACGCCAATGAGCAGTTCTTC.

This clonotype was picked up a small number of times. The chain is built from TRBV29-1 and TRBJ2-7; 7 positions agree with TRBD1. Germline CDR1 reads SQVTM; CDR2 reads ANQGSEA. The CDR3 loop spans 13 amino acids. Trimming at V came to 2 bases and at J to 9 bases, leaving 10 bases not matched to a gene. CDR3 bases: TGCAGCGTTGAATTTACAGGGCCAGGGGGGCAGTACTTC. Translation: CSVEFTGPGGQYF.

This clonotype has only a few counts. The J gene is TRBJ2-5, the V gene TRBV19; TRBD2 might be the D (7 bases). The CDR3 has 17 amino acids. The V end lost 1 base, the J end lost 5 bases, and 20 bases lay between the germline ends. CDR1 and CDR2 from the germline V gene are LNHDA and SQIVND (reference sequence). The CDR3 sequence is CASSIVGGPVVEETQYF. The CDR3 coding sequence is TGTGCCAGTAGTATAGTCGGGGGGCCCGTGGTGGAGGAGACCCAGTACTTC.

This clonotype has only a few counts. The V call is TRBV29-1, the J call TRBJ2-2, with a weak D call TRBD1 (5 bases). This CDR3 has 13 residues. CDR1 is SQVTM, CDR2 ANQGSEA, per germline. V was cut by 1 base and J by 9 bases, with 12 bases left in between. The CDR3 nucleotides are TGCAGCGTTGAAGGACCAGGGTACCGGGAGCTGTTTTTT. Amino acid sequence: CSVEGPGYRELFF.

This clonotype was counted between two and nine times. The chain combines TRBV11-2 with TRBJ1-1; 9 nucleotides line up with TRBD1. Germline lookup yields CDR1 SGHAT and CDR2 FQNNGV. J gave up 1 base and V 6 bases, and 6 bases lay outside the gene matches. The CDR3 is made up of 15 amino acids. Here the CDR3 reads CASRWGTGRNTEAFF. DNA for the CDR3: TGTGCCAGCAGGTGGGGGACAGGGCGGAACACTGAAGCTTTCTTT.

The chain combines TRBV19 with TRBJ1-5; no firm D call. Germline CDR1 LNHDA, CDR2 SQIVND (reference sequence). The CDR3 totals 13 residues. V lost 1 base and J lost 4, with 5 bases in between. The CDR3 spells CASSIVGNQPQHF. In nucleotides, the CDR3 is TGTGCCAGTAGTATAGTGGGGAATCAGCCCCAGCATTTT.

This chain links TRBV12-3 or TRBV12-4 with TRBJ2-5, with no clear D. Deletions cut 3 bases from V and 0 bases from J, with 8 bases between. The CDR3 runs 14 residues. The DNA of the CDR3 is TGTGCCAGCAGTTTGGGAAGGAACCAAGAGACCCAGTACTTC. As protein: CASSLGRNQETQYF.

This clonotype was seen more than once but under ten times. The J gene is TRBJ1-1, the V gene TRBV18, with unresolved D. V lost 0 bases to trimming and J lost 0 bases, with 8 bases between them. CDR1 and CDR2 (germline): KGHSH, LQKENI. CDR3 length: 15 residues. The CDR3 region is CASSPPGTVNTEAFF. In DNA form, the CDR3 reads TGTGCCAGCTCACCACCGGGAACGGTGAACACTGAAGCTTTCTTT.

At least ten counts were recorded for this clonotype. The CDR3 nucleotides read TGTGCCAGCAGCCAGGACAGGGCGAGGCAGCCCCAGCATTTT. Translating it yields CASSQDRARQPQHF. V and J are TRBV12-3 or TRBV12-4 and TRBJ1-5; TRBD1 aligns across 8 bases. The CDR3 is 14 amino acids. The ends lost 6 bases at V and 7 bases at J; junction bases unmatched: 8.

The chain employs TRBV6-6 and TRBJ2-1; D remains ambiguous. Germline CDR1 MNHNY, CDR2 SVGAGI (reference sequence). The V end was cut by 1 base, the J end by 6 bases, with 7 bases between. The CDR3 spans 13 residues. The CDR3 bases are TGTGCCAGCAGTTACTGGTACAGCAATGAGCAGTTCTTC. Encoded protein: CASSYWYSNEQFF.

This clonotype appeared many times. The chain is built from TRBV20-1 and TRBJ1-5, with D hard to call. This CDR3 is built from 12 residues. V lost 3 bases to trimming and J lost 6 bases, with 9 bases between them. Germline CDR1 DFQATT, CDR2 SNEGSKA (reference sequence). The CDR3 DNA sequence: TGCAGTGCTAGCGCGGGCCCTCAGCCCCAGCATTTT. Translating gives CSASAGPQPQHF.